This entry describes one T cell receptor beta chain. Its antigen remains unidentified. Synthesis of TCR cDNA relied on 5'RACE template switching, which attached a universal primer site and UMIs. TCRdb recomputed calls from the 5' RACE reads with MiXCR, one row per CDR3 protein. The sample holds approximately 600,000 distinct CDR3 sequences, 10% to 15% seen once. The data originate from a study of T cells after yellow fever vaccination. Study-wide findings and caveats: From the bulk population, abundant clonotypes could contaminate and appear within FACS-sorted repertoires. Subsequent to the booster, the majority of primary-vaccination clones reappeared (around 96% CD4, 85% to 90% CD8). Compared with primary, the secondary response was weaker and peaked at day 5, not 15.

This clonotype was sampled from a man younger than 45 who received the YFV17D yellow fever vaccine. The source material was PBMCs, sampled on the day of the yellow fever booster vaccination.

CDR3 nucleotides: TGTGCCAGCAGCTTTGTTCAGGGGGCAACGCAGTTCTTC. As protein: CASSFVQGATQFF. The rearrangement uses TRBV11-3 and TRBJ2-1; 8 nucleotides agree with TRBD1. Trimming removed 3 bases from V and 12 bases from J; junction bases left unmatched: 7. The CDR3 consists of 13 residues. CDR1 is SGHNT and CDR2 is YENEEA in the germline V gene.